The 20 T cell receptor beta chains below come from one sample, sequenced in a study of shared clonotypes between healthy human individuals. Profiled with immunoSEQ multiplex PCR; TCRdb holds only in-frame clones, not every one. The data contain about 2.4 million clones, over 85% of them singletons. The sequenced sample was naive CD4+ T cells sorted from blood. As to subset: CD45RA+ positively selected. The receptors here all came from a young man in good health.

In its sample, this clone was seen once. The chain carries TRBV6-1 and TRBJ1-2; D possibly corresponds to TRBD1 (5 bases). Trimming took off 5 bases at V and 2 bases at J, with 12 bases between the two ends. CDR1 is MNHNS and CDR2 is SASEGT in the germline V gene. The CDR3 totals 14 residues. CDR3 region: CASSLADTNYGYTF. The DNA of the CDR3 is TGTGCCAGCAGTTTGGCGGACACCAACTATGGCTACACCTTC.

The chain has TRBV27 and TRBJ2-3, with a possible D match to TRBD2 (6 bases). V lost 8 bases and J lost 7, with 22 bases in between. From germline, CDR1 is MNHEY and CDR2 SMNVEV (reference sequence). The CDR3 spans 15 residues. CDR3: CASSRGTSTPNTQYF. The DNA for the CDR3 is TGTGCCAGCTCTAGGGGTACTAGCACCCCGAATACGCAGTATTTT.

The chain combines TRBV5-6 with TRBJ1-6; a weak D match, TRBD1 (5 bases). V gave up 7 bases and J gave up 7 bases, with 12 bases separating them. The V gene's germline CDR1 is SGHDT and CDR2 YYEEEE. The CDR3 extends over 13 amino acids. CDR3 bases: TGTGCCAGCCGGGGGGGACCGAATTCACCCCTCCACTTT. Encoded protein: CASRGGPNSPLHF.

The chain links TRBV29-1 to TRBJ2-4, with D possibly TRBD1 on 5 matching bases. Germline lookup yields CDR1 SQVTM and CDR2 ANQGSEA. Between the trimmed V and J ends, which lost 5 bases and 0 bases, there was a span of 8 bases. The CDR3 consists of 13 residues. The chain's CDR3 is CSVSGLAKNIQYF. The CDR3, as DNA: TGCAGCGTTTCAGGGTTAGCCAAAAACATTCAGTACTTC.

V is TRBV7-9 and J is TRBJ2-1; 10 nucleotides agree with TRBD2. The germline gives CDR1 SEHNR, CDR2 FQNEAQ (reference sequence). The CDR3 runs to 16 residues. V lost 5 bases, J lost 4 bases, and 8 bases stayed unmatched. CDR3 DNA: TGTGCCAGCAGCCACACGGGGACTAGCGTATACAATGAGCAGTTCTTC. It codes for CASSHTGTSVYNEQFF.

The rearrangement links TRBV5-1 to TRBJ1-4; D might be TRBD1 (5 bases). V lost 3 bases and J 2 bases, leaving 14 bases between the germline ends. CDR3 length: 16 residues. Germline V gives CDR1 SGHRS, CDR2 YFSETQ. CDR3 amino acids: CASSSYPGSTNEKLFF. The DNA of the CDR3 is TGCGCCAGCAGCTCCTATCCAGGGAGCACTAATGAAAAACTGTTTTTT.

V is TRBV5-5 and J is TRBJ1-3; D unclear. This CDR3 region has 14 residues. CDR1 SGHKS and CDR2 YYEKEE come from the germline V gene (reference sequence). V lost 6 bases, J lost 4 bases, and 14 bases lay in between. CDR3 region: CASTVDPKGNTIYF. CDR3 sequence (DNA): TGTGCCAGCACCGTCGACCCTAAGGGAAACACCATATATTTT.

The V gene is TRBV5-1, the J gene TRBJ1-2; perhaps TRBD1 as D (5 bases). V was shortened by 4 bases and J by 2 bases, with 21 bases between the two germline ends. Germline CDR1 reads SGHRS; CDR2 reads YFSETQ. The CDR3 covers 17 residues. The CDR3 nucleotides are TGCGCCAGCAGCCTGGGAGGAGGCCTTGGGGGGAACTATGGCTACACCTTC. Its protein product is CASSLGGGLGGNYGYTF. The full variable domain, in which reference TRBV5-1 and TRBJ1-2 provide the parts outside the CDR3, is KAGVTQTPRYLIKTRGQQVTLSCSPISGHRSVSWYQQTPGQGLQFLFEYFSETQRNKGNFPGRFSGRQFSNSRSEMNVSTLELGDSALYLCASSLGGGLGGNYGYTFGSGTRLTVV.

As concerns this clone: Other nucleotide sequences in the sample specify the same CDR3. The CDR3 nucleotides read TGTGCCAGCAGCTTAGCTGGGGGCCCCTACGAGCAGTACTTC. As protein: CASSLAGGPYEQYF. V and J are TRBV7-3 and TRBJ2-7, with D perhaps matching TRBD1 (6 bases). CDR1 and CDR2 from the germline V gene are SGHTA and FQGTGA. V was pared by 2 bases and J by 2 bases, with 10 bases between. This CDR3 is built from 14 residues.

V usage is TRBV5-1 and J usage is TRBJ2-3, with 7 bases that match TRBD2. V gave up 2 bases and J gave up 4 bases; unmatched junction bases: 10. Germline V gene sequence: CDR1 SGHRS, CDR2 YFSETQ. The CDR3 loop spans 16 amino acids. CDR3 protein: CASSLATGGRADTQYF. CDR3 coding DNA: TGCGCCAGCAGCTTAGCAACGGGAGGCCGGGCAGATACGCAGTATTTT.

The gene calls are TRBV11-2 and TRBJ2-2, with TRBD1 as a possible D gene (6 bases). Trimming removed 2 bases from V and 4 bases from J, with 8 bases in between. The CDR3 spans 14 residues. Germline values: CDR1 SGHAT, CDR2 FQNNGV. Here the CDR3 reads CASSLTGFTGELFF. In DNA form, the CDR3 reads TGTGCCAGCAGCTTAACAGGGTTCACCGGGGAGCTGTTTTTT. The full variable domain, rest sourced from reference TRBV11-2 and TRBJ2-2, is EAGVAQSPRYKIIEKRQSVAFWCNPISGHATLYWYQQILGQGPKLLIQFQNNGVVDDSQLPKDRFSAERLKGVDSTLKIQPAKLEDSAVYLCASSLTGFTGELFFGEGSRLTVL.

This rearrangement joins TRBV2 to TRBJ1-4, with D tentatively TRBD1 (6 bases). The CDR3 runs to 15 residues. V was pared by 0 bases and J by 7 bases, with 12 bases between. Germline V lookup: CDR1 SNHLY, CDR2 FYNNEI. This CDR3 reads CASSEAGAPGEKLFF. The CDR3 DNA reads as TGTGCCAGCAGTGAAGCGGGGGCGCCGGGTGAAAAACTGTTTTTT.

The chain couples TRBV28 to TRBJ2-7, with TRBD1 matching 9 bases. The germline V gene encodes CDR1 MDHEN and CDR2 SYDVKM. The CDR3 covers 13 residues. V lost 7 bases to trimming and J lost 5 bases; unmatched junction nucleotides: 6. The CDR3 DNA sequence: TGTGCCAGCACCGACAGGGGGTCCGACGAGCAGTACTTC. It specifies CASTDRGSDEQYF.

In this sample, this clone turned up a few times. The CDR3, as DNA: TGCGCCAGCAGCTTGGTCAACACAGATACGCAGTATTTT. It translates to CASSLVNTDTQYF. The chain is built from TRBV5-1 and TRBJ2-3; no clear D gene. The V gene's germline CDR1 is SGHRS and CDR2 YFSETQ. The CDR3 loop spans 13 amino acids. V was trimmed by 0 bases and J by 2 bases, leaving 4 bases between them.

Turning to this clone: Within the sample, other DNA sequences also encode this same CDR3. CDR3 sequence: CASSSGSSYEQYF. The DNA for the CDR3 is TGCGCCAGCAGCTCCGGGAGCTCCTACGAGCAGTACTTC. The chain links TRBV5-1 to TRBJ2-7; D may be TRBD2 (6 bases). CDR3 length equals 13 residues. Germline values: CDR1 SGHRS, CDR2 YFSETQ. V was clipped by 3 bases and J by 0 bases, with 7 bases between them.

Concerning this clone: Distinct nucleotide sequences in the sample also encode this CDR3. The chain combines TRBV6-5 with TRBJ1-1; D is ambiguous. Germline loops: CDR1 MNHEY, CDR2 SVGAGI. Deletions cut 4 bases from V and 1 base from J, with 4 bases between. CDR3 length equals 12 residues. CDR3 sequence: CASSSQNTEAFF. The CDR3 DNA follows: TGTGCCAGCAGTTCTCAGAACACTGAAGCTTTCTTT.

The V gene is TRBV7-2, the J gene TRBJ1-2; D gene uncertain. This CDR3 spans 14 amino acids. Germline lookup yields CDR1 SGHTA and CDR2 FQGNSA. The V and J ends lost 1 base and 2 bases respectively, with 8 bases between them. CDR3: CASSLGWHNYGYTF. Here the CDR3 DNA reads TGTGCCAGCAGCTTAGGGTGGCACAACTATGGCTACACCTTC.

The chain is built from TRBV30 and TRBJ1-1; no firm D call. Germline V CDR1 and CDR2: GTSNPN, SVGIG (reference sequence). CDR3 length equals 16 residues. Trimming stripped 1 base from V and 0 bases from J, with 15 bases between. The CDR3: CAWSADPGFLNTEAFF. CDR3 nucleotides: TGTGCCTGGAGTGCCGACCCCGGTTTTTTGAACACTGAAGCTTTCTTT.

To note about this clone: Other nucleotide sequences in the sample specify the same CDR3. The chain's CDR3 is CASSLGQANYGYTF. The CDR3 DNA is TGTGCCAGCAGCTTAGGGCAGGCGAACTATGGCTACACCTTC. The chain has TRBV7-2 and TRBJ1-2; D gene ambiguous. V lost 1 base and J 2 bases, leaving 8 bases between the germline ends. This CDR3 comprises 14 residues. Germline loops: CDR1 SGHTA, CDR2 FQGNSA.

The chain links TRBV11-2 to TRBJ1-4; TRBD1 might be the D (5 bases). Trimming pared 3 bases from V and 7 bases from J, leaving 21 bases between. Germline V lookup: CDR1 SGHAT, CDR2 FQNNGV. The CDR3 has 17 amino acids. DNA for the CDR3: TGTGCCAGCAGCTTTAGCCCATCGGGGGGGGTTGGTGAAAAACTGTTTTTT. Translation: CASSFSPSGGVGEKLFF.